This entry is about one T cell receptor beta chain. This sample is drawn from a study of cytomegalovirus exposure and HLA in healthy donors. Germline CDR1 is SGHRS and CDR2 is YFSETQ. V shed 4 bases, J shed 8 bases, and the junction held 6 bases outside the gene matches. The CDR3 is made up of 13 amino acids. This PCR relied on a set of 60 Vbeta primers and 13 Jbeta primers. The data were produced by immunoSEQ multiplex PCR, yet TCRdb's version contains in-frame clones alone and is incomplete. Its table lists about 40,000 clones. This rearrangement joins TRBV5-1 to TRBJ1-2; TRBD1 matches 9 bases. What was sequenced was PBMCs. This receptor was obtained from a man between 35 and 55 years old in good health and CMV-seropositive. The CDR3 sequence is CASSLDRGGGYTF. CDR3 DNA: TGCGCCAGCAGCCTGGACAGGGGCGGCGGCTACACCTTC. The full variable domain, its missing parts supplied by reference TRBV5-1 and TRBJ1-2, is KAGVTQTPRYLIKTRGQQVTLSCSPISGHRSVSWYQQTPGQGLQFLFEYFSETQRNKGNFPGRFSGRQFSNSRSEMNVSTLELGDSALYLCASSLDRGGGYTFGSGTRLTVV.